This entry features one T cell receptor beta chain sequence. Its matching antigen is unknown. The sample belongs to a study of T cell responses to AZD1222 COVID-19 vaccine. Findings and caveats of the study: Baseline serology detected seropositivity in only five to seven AZD1222 recipients. Spike was spanned by vaccine-associated CD4 TCRs, with dominance at 160-218 and 743-854.

This table comes from immunoSEQ multiplex PCR, and its TCRdb copy is limited to in-frame clones, with some not included. The data show about 140,000 clones, about four fifths seen once. Germline V gene data show CDR1 as KGHSH and CDR2 as LQKENI. CDR3 size: 15 residues. With 3 bases removed from V and 1 base from J, the gap between germline ends came to 12 bases. The clonotype comes from an adult in good health. The chain couples TRBV18 to TRBJ1-1, with D possibly being TRBD1 (5 bases). Sequenced here: peripheral blood, sampled on day 0 of AZD1222 vaccination. CDR3 amino acids: CASSPSATGNTEAFF. CDR3 DNA sequence: TGTGCCAGCTCACCGAGCGCCACAGGGAACACTGAAGCTTTCTTT.